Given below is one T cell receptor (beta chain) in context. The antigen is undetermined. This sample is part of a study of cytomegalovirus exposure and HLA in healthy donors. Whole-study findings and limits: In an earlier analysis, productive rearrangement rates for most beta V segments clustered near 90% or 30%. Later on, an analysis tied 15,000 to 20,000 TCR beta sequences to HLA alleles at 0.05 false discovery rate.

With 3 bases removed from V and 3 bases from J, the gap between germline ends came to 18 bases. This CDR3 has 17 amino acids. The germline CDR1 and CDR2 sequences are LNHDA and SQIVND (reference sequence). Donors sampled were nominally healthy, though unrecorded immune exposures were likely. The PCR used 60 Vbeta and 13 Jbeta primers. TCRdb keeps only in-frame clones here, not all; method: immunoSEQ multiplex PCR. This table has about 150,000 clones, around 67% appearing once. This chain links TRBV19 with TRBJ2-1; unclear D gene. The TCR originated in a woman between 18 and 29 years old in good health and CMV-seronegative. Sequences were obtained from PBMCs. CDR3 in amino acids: CASSMGPQPTFYNEQFF. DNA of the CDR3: TGTGCCAGTAGTATGGGCCCCCAGCCCACTTTCTACAATGAGCAGTTCTTC.